This entry lists 20 T cell receptor gamma chains sequenced from one sample in a study of gamma-delta chains in newborns, infants, children. TCRdb re-called the reads using CATT. The table shows 3,000 to 4,000 gamma-chain clones, with about 63% occurring only once. Sequencing used blood. The origin of the receptors is a child who was a newborn, infant or young child, either healthy, febrile or measles-vaccinated (not recorded which).

This clone was detected only once. V gene TRGV8 combines with J gene TRGJ1 or TRGJ2. TCRdb records no J gene; here it was assigned by comparing the DNA to germline. The V segment lost 3 bases and the J segment 12 bases; nucleotides outside the gene matches: 5. This CDR3 is 10 amino acids long. CDR1 and CDR2 from the germline V gene are VENAVY and YDSYNSRV. The CDR3 coding sequence is TGTGCCACCTGGGATCTGCTGAAACTCTTT. Its translation: CATWDLLKLF.

This clone was seen a handful of times. Other DNA sequences in the same sample also yield this CDR3. V usage is TRGV9 and J usage is TRGJP. Here the J gene was assigned by germline matching of the DNA, as TCRdb has none. The CDR3 sequence is 17 residues long. V gave up 1 base and J gave up 3 bases; unmatched junction bases: 3. Germline V lookup: CDR1 GITISATS, CDR2 ISYDGTV (reference sequence). CDR3 DNA sequence: TGTGCCTTGTGGGAGGTCCCGCAAGAGTTGGGCAAAAAAATCAAGGTATTT. The encoded protein is CALWEVPQELGKKIKVF.

This clone appeared once. The V gene is TRGV9, the J gene TRGJ1 or TRGJ2. The J gene, left out of TCRdb, was set here by checking the DNA against germline. J lost 9 bases, V lost 5 bases, and 13 bases had no gene match. This CDR3 region has 13 residues. From germline, CDR1 is GITISATS and CDR2 ISYDGTV (reference sequence). The CDR3 coding sequence is TGTGCCTTGTGGGCACGAGTGGGCCGTAAGAAACTCTTT. Its translation: CALWARVGRKKLF.

This sequence joins TRGV8 and TRGJ1 or TRGJ2. Here the J gene was assigned by germline matching of the DNA, as TCRdb has none. V lost 2 bases and J lost 5; bases outside the gene matches: 6. The germline V gene encodes CDR1 VENAVY and CDR2 YDSYNSRV. There are 13 residues in the CDR3. This CDR3 is CATWDTGNYKKLF. DNA for the CDR3: TGTGCCACCTGGGATACCGGGAATTATAAGAAACTCTTT.

This clone was observed a handful of times. This chain uses TRGV9 with TRGJ1 or TRGJ2. TCRdb lists no J gene, so it was determined here by aligning the DNA to germline. In germline, CDR1 is GITISATS, CDR2 ISYDGTV (reference sequence). The CDR3 spans 14 residues. J lost 0 bases, V lost 2 bases, and 4 bases had no gene match. CDR3 in amino acids: CALWEGMNYYKKLF. In nucleotides, the CDR3 is TGTGCCTTGTGGGAGGGAATGAATTATTATAAGAAACTCTTT.

The chain carries TRGV9 and TRGJP. TCRdb leaves out the J gene; it was filled in here by matching the DNA to germline. The CDR3 sequence is 11 residues long. Germline CDR1 and CDR2: GITISATS and ISYDGTV (reference sequence). V lost 4 bases, J lost 16 bases, and 1 base stayed unmatched. The DNA for the CDR3 is TGTGCCTTGTGGGATAAAAAAATCAAGGTATTT. Amino acids: CALWDKKIKVF.

The chain has TRGV9 and TRGJ1 or TRGJ2. TCRdb carries no J gene annotation; the J gene was assigned here by matching the DNA with germline. The CDR3 spans 13 residues. After removal of 2 bases from V and 6 bases from J, the junction contained 7 bases not matched to a gene. Germline CDR1 is GITISATS and CDR2 is ISYDGTV (reference sequence). The CDR3 bases are TGTGCCTTGTGGGAGGCTACGACTTATAAGAAACTCTTT. Amino acid sequence: CALWEATTYKKLF.

This clone was detected only a few times. The chain has TRGV8 and TRGJ1 or TRGJ2. Since TCRdb gives no J gene, matching the DNA to germline was used here to assign it. V shed 0 bases and J 8 bases; nucleotides not matched to a gene: 4. Germline V gene data show CDR1 as VENAVY and CDR2 as YDSYNSRV. This CDR3 region has 12 residues. The CDR3 sequence: CATWDRGHKKLF. The CDR3 nucleotides read TGTGCCACCTGGGATAGGGGTCATAAGAAACTCTTT.

The rearrangement links TRGV9 to TRGJ1 or TRGJ2. TCRdb gives no J gene; it was assigned here by matching the DNA to germline. The V and J ends lost 0 bases and 8 bases, in that order; junction bases with no gene match: 4. This CDR3 is 12 amino acids long. Germline CDR1 and CDR2: GITISATS and ISYDGTV (reference sequence). CDR3 amino acids: CALWEVHNKKLF. As DNA, the CDR3 is TGTGCCTTGTGGGAGGTGCACAATAAGAAACTCTTT.

This clone was counted a few times. This sample also contains other DNA sequences that code for the same CDR3. V and J are TRGV9 and TRGJP. The J gene was missing in TCRdb and was found by matching the end of the DNA to germline. From germline, CDR1 is GITISATS and CDR2 ISYDGTV (reference sequence). V was clipped by 0 bases and J by 6 bases; unmatched bases: 2. The CDR3 spans 16 residues. The CDR3 loop reads CALWEVIELGKKIKVF. CDR3 nucleotide sequence: TGTGCCTTGTGGGAGGTGATAGAGTTGGGCAAAAAAATCAAGGTATTT.

The V and J genes are TRGV2 and TRGJP. TCRdb lists no J gene, so it was determined here by aligning the DNA to germline. V lost 0 bases, J lost 9 bases, and 8 bases stayed unmatched. Germline lookup yields CDR1 EGSNGY and CDR2 YDSYNSKV. The CDR3 has 17 amino acids. CDR3 DNA sequence: TGTGCCACCTGGGACGGGCCTCAGGGGTTGGGCAAAAAAATCAAGGTATTT. This translates into CATWDGPQGLGKKIKVF.

The CDR3 DNA reads as TGTGCCACCTGGGACGGTCCGCGGGGGAAACTCTTT. Its protein product is CATWDGPRGKLF. V gene TRGV2 combines with J gene TRGJ1 or TRGJ2. TCRdb is silent on the J gene; assignment here came from matching the DNA to germline. Unmatched junction bases numbered 9, after V lost 1 base and J lost 12 bases. The CDR3 is 12 amino acids. The germline gives CDR1 EGSNGY, CDR2 YDSYNSKV.

This clone has just a few counts. This sequence joins TRGV8 and TRGJ1 or TRGJ2. Assignment of the J gene here rests on matching the DNA to germline, because TCRdb gives none. Germline CDR1 and CDR2: VENAVY and YDSYNSRV. With V trimmed by 3 bases and J by 11 bases, 13 bases remained unmatched. This CDR3 comprises 13 residues. This CDR3 reads CATWDLDLGEKLF. CDR3 sequence (DNA): TGTGCCACCTGGGATCTAGATCTTGGTGAGAAACTCTTT.

The chain combines TRGV4 with TRGJ1 or TRGJ2. TCRdb does not report a J gene; here it was assigned by matching the DNA to germline references. The CDR3 totals 11 residues. Trimming removed 3 bases from V and 9 bases from J; junction bases left unmatched: 5. In germline, CDR1 is EGSTGY, CDR2 YDSYTSSV. The CDR3 region is CATWDTFKKLF. The CDR3 region has the DNA TGTGCCACCTGGGATACCTTTAAGAAACTCTTT.

On this clone itself: A much larger clone is a single base away; this may be a read error. The V call is TRGV9, the J call TRGJP. TCRdb lists no J gene, so it was determined here by aligning the DNA to germline. This CDR3 spans 14 amino acids. CDR1 is GITISATS, CDR2 ISYDGTV, per germline (reference sequence). The CDR3 is CALWDGLGKKIKVF. DNA for the CDR3: TGCGCCTTGTGGGATGGGTTGGGCAAAAAAATCAAGGTATTT.

Comment on this clone: Within the sample, other DNA sequences also encode this same CDR3. V is TRGV9 and J is TRGJP. The J gene, left out of TCRdb, was set here by checking the DNA against germline. In germline, CDR1 is GITISATS, CDR2 ISYDGTV (reference sequence). Germline trimming cut 5 bases from V and 5 bases from J; bases unmatched to any gene: 3. The CDR3 extends over 15 amino acids. The CDR3 bases are TGTGCCTTGTGGGTGGAAGAGTTGGGCAAAAAAATCAAGGTATTT. Its translation: CALWVEELGKKIKVF.

The chain recombines TRGV5 with TRGJ1 or TRGJ2. Germline matching of the DNA provided the J gene here, since TCRdb leaves it blank. Germline V gene data show CDR1 as VINAFY and CDR2 as YDVSNSKD. This CDR3 has 13 amino acids. Germline trimming cut 5 bases from V and 4 bases from J; bases unmatched to any gene: 8. CDR3 coding DNA: TGTGCCACCTGGGGCATCGGATATTATAAGAAACTCTTT. Protein: CATWGIGYYKKLF.

By its share, this clone is large. The chain employs TRGV9 and TRGJP. The CDR3 length is 17 residues. The junction had 5 bases not matched to a gene; V was cut back by 0 bases and J by 6 bases. Germline CDR1 GITISATS, CDR2 ISYDGTV (reference sequence). For the CDR3, the DNA is TGTGCCTTGTGGGAGGTGCAGGGAGAGTTGGGCAAAAAAATCAAGGTATTT. Protein: CALWEVQGELGKKIKVF.

The rearrangement links TRGV4 to TRGJ1 or TRGJ2. No J gene was available from TCRdb, and it was assigned here by a germline match of the DNA. With 3 bases clipped from V and 6 bases from J, the junction kept 8 bases outside the gene matches. CDR1 and CDR2 from the germline V gene are EGSTGY and YDSYTSSV. The CDR3 extends over 13 amino acids. CDR3 protein: CATWDPAGYKKLF. The CDR3 nucleotides are TGTGCCACCTGGGATCCAGCGGGTTATAAGAAACTCTTT.

The J gene is TRGJ1 or TRGJ2, the V gene TRGV2. In the absence of a J gene in TCRdb, the DNA was matched to germline to assign it here. The CDR3 contains 12 residues. V dropped 0 bases and J dropped 8; count of bases not matched to a gene: 4. Germline CDR1 EGSNGY, CDR2 YDSYNSKV. CDR3 residues: CATWDGRNKKLF. In DNA, the CDR3 is TGTGCCACCTGGGACGGGCGAAATAAGAAACTCTTT.